This T cell receptor (beta chain) emerged from a study of CD8 T cells in Susac syndrome (dated by TCRdb to between 2018 and 2020). The study in broad terms: Of the Susac syndrome patients who were sequenced, five or six had clinically active disease and fewer than ten were in clinical remission. At the time of blood withdrawal, Susac syndrome patients were either therapy-naive, taking corticosteroids (with some also receiving IVIg), or on IVIg alone. The study used repertoire sequencing to test whether antigen drove CD8+ T cell activation and differentiation in Susac syndrome.

The germline V gene gives CDR1 as MDHEN and CDR2 as SYDVKM. V sheds 6 bases and J sheds 10 bases, leaving 19 bases between their ends. The CDR3 sequence holds 15 residues, the cysteine and phenylalanine included. Only the CDR3 portion is preserved as DNA: 45 bases, with reading frame beginning at the first base. Peripheral blood CD8+ and CD4+ T cells from healthy donors, Susac syndrome patients and multiple sclerosis patients were profiled by high-throughput TCR beta sequencing. Recently defined diagnostic criteria for definite or probable disease were met by the Susac syndrome patients. Bulk CD8+ and CD4+ T cells were purified by magnetic negative isolation, whereas CD8+ TEMRA cells were enriched by FACS. Blood was collected in EDTA tubes and processed within 24 hours, with PBMCs isolated through density gradient centrifugation. PBMCs intended for TCR sequencing were frozen in liquid nitrogen and were later thawed in a 37 degrees C water bath. Purity of sorted or isolated CD4+, CD8+ and CD8+ TEMRA cells was at least 90%.

As to this clonotype: Its antigen is not yet known. Per-base qualities were not stored, and no clone one base away is much larger.

Summary of the overall study and its limitations: The TCR sequencing and HLA analysis was acknowledged to have included a relatively small number of individuals. No clonal expansion was detected in the CD4+ T cell repertoire of Susac syndrome patients.

RNA was extracted using the RNeasy kit, and about 0.45 to 1 microgram was reverse transcribed with random hexamers. The immunoSEQ multiplex PCR assay, covering 54 Vbeta and 13 Jbeta segments, was used to amplify TCR beta CDR3 regions. To correct PCR amplification bias, a synthetic template baseline was used for both primer optimization and computational correction. The paper's processing steps were these. Reads were annotated to V, D and J genes per IMGT and analyzed with immunoSEQ Analyzer, keeping only productive sequences. To calculate clonality, Shannon entropy was normalized by log2 of the number of productive unique sequences and then subtracted from one. For each patient and control, public and private clones were evaluated among the 100 most prevalent clones. A clone was defined as Susac-specific if it was absent from the healthy and MS cohorts, from some 1,100 published viral clones and from other ImmuneACCESS disease sequences. The public reads were run again by TCRdb, first through fastp at Q25 and then through MiXCR, and only productive beta chains were kept. Every CDR3 protein is listed once, alongside the most common genes and DNA of its rows. For this entry, the V and J calls and clone size follow TCRdb and not the study's own pipeline. This sample is represented by roughly 220,000 distinct CDR3 sequences; 94% of them were singletons. The top ten clones comprise 0.15% to 0.2% of the sample.

Sequenced: CD4+ T cells from PBMCs. The origin of this receptor is a human donor with Susac syndrome. Here the chain combines TRBV28 and TRBJ1-6; no D segment can be confidently identified. The bases are TGTGCCAGCAGCCCGGCCTTGGGTTCTGGGTCACCCCTCCACTTT. It codes for CASSPALGSGSPLHF.